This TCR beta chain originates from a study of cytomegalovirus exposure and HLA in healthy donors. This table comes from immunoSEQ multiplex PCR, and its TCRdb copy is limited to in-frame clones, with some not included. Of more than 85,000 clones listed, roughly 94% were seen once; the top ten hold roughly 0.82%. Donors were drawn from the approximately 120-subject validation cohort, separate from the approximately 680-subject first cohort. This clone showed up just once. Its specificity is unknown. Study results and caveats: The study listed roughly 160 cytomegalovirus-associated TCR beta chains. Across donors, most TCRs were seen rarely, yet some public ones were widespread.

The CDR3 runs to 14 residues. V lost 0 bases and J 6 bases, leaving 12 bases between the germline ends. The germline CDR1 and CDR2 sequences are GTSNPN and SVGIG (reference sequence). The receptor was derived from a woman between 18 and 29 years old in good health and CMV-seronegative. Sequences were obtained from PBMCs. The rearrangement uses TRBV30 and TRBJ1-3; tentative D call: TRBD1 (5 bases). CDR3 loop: CAWSVPQATNTIYF. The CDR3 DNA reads TGTGCCTGGAGTGTACCACAGGCGACAAACACCATATATTTT. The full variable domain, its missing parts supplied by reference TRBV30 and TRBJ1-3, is SQTIHQWPATLVQPVGSPLSLECTVEGTSNPNLYWYRQAAGRGLQLLFYSVGIGQISSEVPQNLSASRPQDRQFILSSKKLLLSDSGFYLCAWSVPQATNTIYFGEGSWLTVV.